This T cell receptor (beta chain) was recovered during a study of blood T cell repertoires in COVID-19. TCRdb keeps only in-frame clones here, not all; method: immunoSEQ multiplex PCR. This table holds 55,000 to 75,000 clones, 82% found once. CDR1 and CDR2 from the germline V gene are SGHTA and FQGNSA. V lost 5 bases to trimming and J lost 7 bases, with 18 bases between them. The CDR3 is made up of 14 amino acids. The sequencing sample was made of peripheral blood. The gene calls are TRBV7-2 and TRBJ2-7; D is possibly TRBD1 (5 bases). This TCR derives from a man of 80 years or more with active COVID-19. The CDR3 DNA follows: TGTGCCAGCAGCCCTTCCAGGGATGGGGTTGAGCAGTACTTC. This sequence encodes CASSPSRDGVEQYF.